A single sample gave rise to the 12 T cell receptor beta chains below, sequenced in a study of technical replicates of blood from four donors. This table comes from immunoSEQ multiplex PCR, and its TCRdb copy is limited to in-frame clones, with some not included. Of tens of thousands of clones listed, approximately 95% are singletons. Source material: T cells isolated from PBMCs. The receptors originated from a human donor in good health.

V is TRBV6-6 and J is TRBJ1-2; maybe TRBD1 (6 bases). The V gene's germline CDR1 is MNHNY and CDR2 SVGAGI (reference sequence). The CDR3 runs 14 residues. V was shortened by 4 bases and J by 4 bases, with 13 bases between the two germline ends. CDR3 in DNA: TGTGCCAGCAGTTCACAGGACAGTGTCTATGGCTACACCTTC. This translates into CASSSQDSVYGYTF.

The rearrangement uses TRBV15 and TRBJ2-1, with a tentative D call TRBD2 (6 bases). The CDR3 consists of 14 residues. Deletions cut 0 bases from V and 6 bases from J, with 9 bases between. CDR1 LNHNV and CDR2 YYDKDF come from the germline V gene (reference sequence). Written as DNA, the CDR3 is TGTGCCACCAGCAGAGATCTAGCGAGCAATGAGCAGTTCTTC. Protein product: CATSRDLASNEQFF.

V and J are TRBV7-2 and TRBJ2-3; D may be TRBD2 (6 bases). Germline CDR1 SGHTA, CDR2 FQGNSA. The CDR3 is made up of 15 amino acids. Trimming stripped 3 bases from V and 3 bases from J, with 13 bases between. CDR3 in amino acids: CASSFSGSATDTQYF. In DNA form, the CDR3 reads TGTGCCAGCAGCTTTTCCGGGAGTGCTACAGATACGCAGTATTTT.

This clone was detected once. J is TRBJ2-1 and V is TRBV7-3; the D is unclear. V lost 1 base and J 5 bases, leaving 6 bases between the germline ends. Germline CDR1 is SGHTA and CDR2 is FQGTGA. The CDR3 contains 13 residues. CDR3 residues: CASSLILDNEQFF. The CDR3, as DNA: TGTGCCAGCAGCTTAATCCTAGACAATGAGCAGTTCTTC.

The chain links TRBV5-1 to TRBJ1-2; D is ambiguous. Germline V CDR1 and CDR2: SGHRS, YFSETQ. V shed 0 bases and J shed 7 bases, with 13 bases lying between them. The CDR3 extends over 14 amino acids. The CDR3 region is CASSLDRATSGYTF. CDR3 sequence (DNA): TGCGCCAGCAGCTTGGATAGGGCGACTAGTGGCTACACCTTC.

The chain links TRBV6-5 to TRBJ2-2; D is perhaps TRBD1 (5 bases). The CDR3 is 16 amino acids. CDR1 is MNHEY and CDR2 is SVGAGI in the germline V gene. The germline V and J ends were trimmed by 2 bases and 3 bases, with 13 bases remaining between them. In DNA form, the CDR3 reads TGTGCCAGCAGTTACGGGGCAGAATTTGACACCGGGGAGCTGTTTTTT. This translates into CASSYGAEFDTGELFF.

In regard to this clone: The sample has other DNA sequences that encode this CDR3 too. The rearrangement joins TRBV6-1 to TRBJ2-5; D is perhaps TRBD2 (5 bases). Trimming stripped 0 bases from V and 2 bases from J, with 7 bases between. The CDR3 contains 14 residues. Looked up from germline, CDR1 is MNHNS and CDR2 is SASEGT. CDR3 amino acids: CASSEAGLQETQYF. As DNA, the CDR3 is TGTGCCAGCAGTGAAGCTGGACTTCAAGAGACCCAGTACTTC.

The V gene is TRBV7-9, the J gene TRBJ2-5; 7 nucleotides match TRBD2. The V and J ends lost 3 bases and 5 bases, in that order; junction bases with no gene match: 18. Per germline, CDR1 SEHNR and CDR2 FQNEAQ (reference sequence). This CDR3 region has 18 residues. CDR3 region: CASSFPTGLIFEKETQYF. For the CDR3, the DNA is TGTGCCAGCAGCTTCCCCACGGGACTAATTTTTGAAAAGGAGACCCAGTACTTC.

A note on this clone: Different DNA sequences within this sample yield the same CDR3. The chain is built from TRBV9 and TRBJ2-7; 7 bases are shared with TRBD2. The trim removed 2 bases at V and 2 bases at J, leaving 1 base unmatched. Germline V gene lookup returns CDR1 SGDLS and CDR2 YYNGEE. There are 13 residues in the CDR3. CDR3 DNA sequence: TGTGCCAGCAGCGTCGGACTAGCCTACGAGCAGTACTTC. Its translation: CASSVGLAYEQYF. Full variable domain (remainder filled in from reference TRBV9 and TRBJ2-7): DSGVTQTPKHLITATGQRVTLRCSPRSGDLSVYWYQQSLDQGLQFLIQYYNGEERAKGNILERFSAQQFPDLHSELNLSSLELGDSALYFCASSVGLAYEQYFGPGTRLTVT.

The chain has TRBV29-1 and TRBJ2-5, with TRBD1 as a possible D gene (5 bases). CDR3 length equals 15 residues. V was pared by 0 bases and J by 1 base, with 12 bases between. Germline V gene lookup returns CDR1 SQVTM and CDR2 ANQGSEA. The CDR3 nucleotides read TGCAGCGTTGAAGATCCAGGGCAGATCCAAGAGACCCAGTACTTC. Translated, it gives CSVEDPGQIQETQYF.

The rearrangement joins TRBV19 to TRBJ2-1; D possibly corresponds to TRBD1 (6 bases). The CDR3 totals 16 residues. CDR1 LNHDA and CDR2 SQIVND come from the germline V gene (reference sequence). The ends were cut back, 9 bases at V and 3 bases at J, with 21 bases in the middle. CDR3 protein: CASQLGPQGNYNEQFF. The CDR3 DNA reads TGTGCCAGCCAGCTTGGGCCACAGGGCAACTACAATGAGCAGTTCTTC. Full variable domain (outside the CDR3, taken from reference TRBV19 and TRBJ2-1): DGGITQSPKYLFRKEGQNVTLSCEQNLNHDAMYWYRQDPGQGLRLIYYSQIVNDFQKGDIAEGYSVSREKKESFPLTVTSAQKNPTAFYLCASQLGPQGNYNEQFFGPGTRLTVL.

The chain uses TRBV19 and TRBJ2-5, with 16 bases aligning to TRBD2. V lost 6 bases to trimming and J lost 2 bases; unmatched junction nucleotides: 12. This CDR3 comprises 19 residues. Germline CDR1 LNHDA, CDR2 SQIVND (reference sequence). In nucleotides, the CDR3 is TGTGCCAGTAGCATACATCCGGGACTAGCGGGAGGGCAACAAGAGACCCAGTACTTC. Translation: CASSIHPGLAGGQQETQYF.